This entry concerns a single T cell receptor (beta chain). In the original workflow: Researchers report that nucleated cell counts were estimated from reference gene primer amplification. Assay: immunoSEQ multiplex PCR; the TCRdb copy retains only in-frame clones and omits some. D and trimming were read from the DNA, whereas the V and J calls and clone size are those reported in that table. The sample yields 150,000 to 180,000 clones, 65% to 90% seen once. The data belong to a study of blood T cell repertoires in COVID-19. The CDR3 consists of 19 residues. V lost 2 bases and J lost 1, with 23 bases in between. Per the germline V gene, CDR1 is SEHNR and CDR2 is FQNEAQ (reference sequence).

The gene calls are TRBV7-9 and TRBJ1-1; D perhaps matches TRBD1 (6 bases). The material sequenced was peripheral blood. The receptor was derived from a woman aged 55-70 years with COVID-19, enrolled during active disease. The CDR3 coding sequence is TGTGCCAGCAGCTTAAGTCGCCTAATGGACAGTAAGGCGAACACTGAAGCTTTCTTT. Amino acids: CASSLSRLMDSKANTEAFF.